These 14 T cell receptor beta chains were all obtained from the same sample, sequenced in a study of CD8 T cells in ankylosing spondylitis. Whole-study results and caveats: For ankylosing spondylitis blood, a TCR beta motif of about 8 highly homologous variants appeared characteristic.

Antigens for these TCRs are unknown. TCRdb recomputed calls from the 5' RACE reads with MiXCR, one row per CDR3 protein. The repertoire includes about 400,000 distinct CDR3 sequences, about a fifth of them detected once, and around 16% sits in the top ten. The sequenced sample consisted of blood, either unsorted or a sorted T cell fraction (not recorded which). Receptors were obtained from a male donor with ankylosing spondylitis.

The chain uses TRBV5-6 and TRBJ2-1; 12 positions agree with TRBD2. V lost 2 bases and J lost 7; bases outside the gene matches: 10. The CDR3 totals 17 residues. The germline CDR1 and CDR2 sequences are SGHDT and YYEEEE. CDR3 nucleotides: TGTGCCAGCAGCTTCCCAAGACTAGCGGGAGCCGGGAATGAGCAGTTCTTC. Translation: CASSFPRLAGAGNEQFF.

This chain connects TRBV7-3 to TRBJ2-2, with TRBD1 identical over 7 bases. This CDR3 spans 15 amino acids. With V trimmed by 5 bases and J by 4 bases, 7 bases remained unmatched. CDR1 SGHTA and CDR2 FQGTGA come from the germline V gene. CDR3 region: CASSPQTGSTGELFF. The CDR3 DNA reads TGTGCCAGCAGCCCTCAGACAGGGAGCACCGGGGAGCTGTTTTTT. The complete variable domain, with remaining parts taken from reference TRBV7-3 and TRBJ2-2, reads GAGVSQTPSNKVTEKGKYVELRCDPISGHTALYWYRQSLGQGPEFLIYFQGTGAADDSGLPNDRFFAVRPEGSVSTLKIQRTERGDSAVYLCASSPQTGSTGELFFGEGSRLTVL.

The chain recombines TRBV4-2 with TRBJ2-7, with D unresolved. The V and J ends lost 1 base and 6 bases respectively, with 16 bases between them. This CDR3 has 15 residues. CDR1 and CDR2 from the germline V gene are LGHNA and YNFKEQ. The CDR3 protein is CASSQASSVLLEQYF. The CDR3 region has the DNA TGTGCCAGCAGCCAAGCCAGCAGTGTCCTACTCGAGCAGTACTTC.

J is TRBJ1-5 and V is TRBV12-3 or TRBV12-4; no clear D gene. Trimming stripped 3 bases from V and 7 bases from J, with 7 bases between. This CDR3 comprises 12 residues. The CDR3 here is CASSFGSQPQHF. CDR3 sequence (DNA): TGTGCCAGCAGTTTCGGTAGCCAGCCCCAGCATTTT.

This clonotype was detected a few times. V gene TRBV11-2 combines with J gene TRBJ2-1, with TRBD2 matching over 10 bases. With V trimmed by 5 bases and J by 4 bases, 5 bases remained unmatched. The CDR3 has 15 amino acids. In germline, CDR1 is SGHAT, CDR2 FQNNGV. The CDR3 bases are TGTGCCAGCAGCAAAACTAGCGGGGCTTACAATGAGCAGTTCTTC. It yields the protein CASSKTSGAYNEQFF.

This clonotype showed up just a few times. The rearrangement joins TRBV27 to TRBJ1-2, with TRBD1 identical over 7 bases. V was pared by 5 bases and J by 8 bases, with 11 bases of the junction left unmatched. Germline values: CDR1 MNHEY, CDR2 SMNVEV (reference sequence). The CDR3 contains 14 residues. The CDR3 is CASSPREGAFGYTF. Written as DNA, the CDR3 is TGTGCCAGCAGTCCCCGGGAGGGGGCGTTCGGCTACACCTTC.

The sample holds many counts of this clonotype. The rearrangement uses TRBV28 and TRBJ2-7; the match to TRBD2 covers 9 bases. The germline V gene encodes CDR1 MDHEN and CDR2 SYDVKM. V shed 6 bases and J 6 bases; nucleotides not matched to a gene: 9. The CDR3 sequence is 14 residues long. Written as DNA, the CDR3 is TGTGCCAGCAGAAATAGCGGGAGTTCTGGCGAGCAGTACTTC. This sequence encodes CASRNSGSSGEQYF.

The rearrangement uses TRBV5-1 and TRBJ2-7; no clear D gene. Germline CDR1 and CDR2: SGHRS and YFSETQ. The CDR3 spans 14 residues. The V gene lost 2 bases and the J gene lost 5 bases, with 14 bases spanning the gap. The CDR3 sequence: CASSLLQNSNEQYF. As DNA, the CDR3 is TGCGCCAGCAGCTTACTACAGAATTCCAACGAGCAGTACTTC.

The chain joins TRBV10-3 to TRBJ1-2; D possibly corresponds to TRBD1 (5 bases). V was shortened by 6 bases and J by 8 bases, with 16 bases between the two germline ends. Germline CDR1 reads ENHRY; CDR2 reads SYGVKD. CDR3 length equals 13 residues. CDR3 sequence: CAIRVLQVEGYTF. The DNA for the CDR3 is TGTGCCATCAGAGTGCTACAGGTGGAAGGCTACACCTTC.

This clonotype was counted at least ten times. The chain has TRBV20-1 and TRBJ1-3; 7 nucleotides agree with TRBD1. Trimming cost V 4 bases and J 0 bases; bases outside gene matches: 6. The germline CDR1 and CDR2 sequences are DFQATT and SNEGSKA (reference sequence). This CDR3 comprises 15 residues. The CDR3 spells CSATFRGSSGNTIYF. DNA for the CDR3: TGCAGTGCTACTTTCAGGGGGAGCTCTGGAAACACCATATATTTT.

The chain couples TRBV28 to TRBJ2-7, with 11 bases identical to TRBD1. The CDR3 is 15 amino acids. Per the germline V gene, CDR1 is MDHEN and CDR2 is SYDVKM. Trimming at V came to 10 bases and at J to 3 bases, leaving 11 bases not matched to a gene. CDR3 region: CATRSGTGGIYEQYF. The DNA for the CDR3 is TGTGCCACCCGGTCCGGGACAGGGGGAATCTACGAGCAGTACTTC.

The V and J genes are TRBV7-9 and TRBJ2-2, with a possible D match to TRBD1 (6 bases). V was pared by 5 bases and J by 4 bases, with 14 bases between. This CDR3 has 15 amino acids. Germline values: CDR1 SEHNR, CDR2 FQNEAQ (reference sequence). The CDR3 sequence is CASSPRTASTGELFF. The CDR3 DNA sequence: TGTGCCAGCAGCCCCCGGACAGCTAGCACCGGGGAGCTGTTTTTT.

The chain employs TRBV3-1 and TRBJ2-3, with unresolved D. The V and J ends lost 3 bases and 6 bases respectively, with 22 bases between them. Germline CDR1 and CDR2: LGHDT and YNNKEL (reference sequence). CDR3 length equals 17 residues. This CDR3 reads CASSQPAANGLVDTQYF. In nucleotides, the CDR3 is TGTGCCAGCAGCCAGCCGGCGGCTAACGGTTTGGTGGATACGCAGTATTTT.

The gene calls are TRBV7-2 and TRBJ1-6; D not resolved. Germline assignment: CDR1 SGHTA and CDR2 FQGNSA. CDR3 length equals 16 residues. Trimming removed 4 bases at V and 0 bases at J, with 10 bases between. CDR3 protein: CASSSGPSSYNSPLHF. The CDR3 DNA follows: TGTGCCAGCAGCTCCGGGCCGAGCTCCTATAATTCACCCCTCCACTTT.